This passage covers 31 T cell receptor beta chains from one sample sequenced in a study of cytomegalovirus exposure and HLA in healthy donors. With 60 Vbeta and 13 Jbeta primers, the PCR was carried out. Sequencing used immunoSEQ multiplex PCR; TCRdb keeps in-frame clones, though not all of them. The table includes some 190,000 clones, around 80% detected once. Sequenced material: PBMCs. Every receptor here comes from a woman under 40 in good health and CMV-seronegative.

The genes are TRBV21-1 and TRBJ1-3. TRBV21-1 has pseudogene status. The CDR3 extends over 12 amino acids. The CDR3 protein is CASSKAQRAIYF. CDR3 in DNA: TGTGCCAGCAGCAAAGCCCAGAGGGCCATATATTTT.

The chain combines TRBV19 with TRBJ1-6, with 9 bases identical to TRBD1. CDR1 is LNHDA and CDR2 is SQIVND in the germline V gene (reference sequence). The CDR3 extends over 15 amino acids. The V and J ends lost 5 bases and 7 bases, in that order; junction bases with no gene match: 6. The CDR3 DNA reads TGTGCCAGTAGTGGGTCCGGGACAGGGAATTCACCCCTCCACTTT. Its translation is CASSGSGTGNSPLHF.

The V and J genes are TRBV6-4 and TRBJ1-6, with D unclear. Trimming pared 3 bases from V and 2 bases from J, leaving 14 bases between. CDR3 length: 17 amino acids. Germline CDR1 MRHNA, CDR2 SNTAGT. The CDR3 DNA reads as TGTGCCAGCAGTGAAGATTTCTTTAACACCTATAATTCACCCCTCCACTTT. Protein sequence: CASSEDFFNTYNSPLHF.

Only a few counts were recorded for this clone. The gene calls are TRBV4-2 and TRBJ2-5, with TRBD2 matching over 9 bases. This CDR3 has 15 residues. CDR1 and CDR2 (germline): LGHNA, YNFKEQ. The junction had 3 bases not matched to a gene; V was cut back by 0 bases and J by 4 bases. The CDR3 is CASSQEAGGSETQYF. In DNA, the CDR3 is TGTGCCAGCAGCCAAGAAGCGGGGGGCTCAGAGACCCAGTACTTC.

In DNA form, the CDR3 reads TGCGCCAGCAGTGAGTCTGACAGGGGGAACACCGGGGAGCTGTTTTTT. Translating it yields CASSESDRGNTGELFF. This sequence joins TRBV10-1 and TRBJ2-2, with 8 bases fitting TRBD1. J was trimmed by 1 base and V by 0 bases; bases with no gene match: 1. From germline, CDR1 is WNHNN and CDR2 SYGVQD (reference sequence). The CDR3 totals 16 residues.

In DNA form, the CDR3 reads TGTGCCAGCAGCTTAGGGACAGGGGGCGGTTATGGCTACACCTTC. It codes for CASSLGTGGGYGYTF. The chain couples TRBV7-6 to TRBJ1-2; 11 bases are shared with TRBD1. With 1 base clipped from V and 5 bases from J, the junction kept 3 bases outside the gene matches. The CDR3 has 15 residues. Germline-derived CDR1 and CDR2 are SGHVS and FNYEAQ.

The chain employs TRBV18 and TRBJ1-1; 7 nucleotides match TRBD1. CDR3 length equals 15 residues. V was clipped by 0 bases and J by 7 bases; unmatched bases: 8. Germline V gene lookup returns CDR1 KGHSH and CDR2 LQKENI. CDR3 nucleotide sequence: TGTGCCAGCTCACCACCGGCCCTCCAGGGGGGTGAAGCTTTCTTT. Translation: CASSPPALQGGEAFF.

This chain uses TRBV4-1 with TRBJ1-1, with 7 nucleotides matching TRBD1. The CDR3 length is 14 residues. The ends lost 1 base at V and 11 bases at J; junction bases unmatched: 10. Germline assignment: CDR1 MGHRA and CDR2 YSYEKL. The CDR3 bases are TGCGCCAGCAGCCAAGGGATGCAGGGGGTTACGGCTTTCTTT. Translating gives CASSQGMQGVTAFF.

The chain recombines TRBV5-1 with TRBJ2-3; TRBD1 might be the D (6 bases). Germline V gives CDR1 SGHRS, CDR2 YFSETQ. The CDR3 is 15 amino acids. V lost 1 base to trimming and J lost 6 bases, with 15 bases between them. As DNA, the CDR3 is TGCGCCAGCAGCTTGAGGACAGTATTCAGGGATACGCAGTATTTT. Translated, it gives CASSLRTVFRDTQYF. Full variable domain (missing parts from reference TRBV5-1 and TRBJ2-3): KAGVTQTPRYLIKTRGQQVTLSCSPISGHRSVSWYQQTPGQGLQFLFEYFSETQRNKGNFPGRFSGRQFSNSRSEMNVSTLELGDSALYLCASSLRTVFRDTQYFGPGTRLTVL.

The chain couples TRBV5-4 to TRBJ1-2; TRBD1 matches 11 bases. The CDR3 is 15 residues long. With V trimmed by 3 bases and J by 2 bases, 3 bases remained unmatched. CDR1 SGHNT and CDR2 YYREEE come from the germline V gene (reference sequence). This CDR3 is CASSSRDRGNYGYTF. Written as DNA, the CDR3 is TGTGCCAGCAGCTCCCGGGACAGGGGGAACTATGGCTACACCTTC.

The CDR3: CASSEVGGRNTGELFF. DNA for the CDR3: TGTGCCAGCAGTGAAGTGGGAGGACGAAACACCGGGGAGCTGTTTTTT. The chain joins TRBV2 to TRBJ2-2; a weak D match, TRBD2 (6 bases). The CDR3 covers 16 residues. Germline V lookup: CDR1 SNHLY, CDR2 FYNNEI. V gave up 1 base and J gave up 2 bases, with 11 bases separating them. Looking up the rest from reference TRBV2 and TRBJ2-2 gives the full variable domain: EPEVTQTPSHQVTQMGQEVILRCVPISNHLYFYWYRQILGQKVEFLVSFYNNEISEKSEIFDDQFSVERPDGSNFTLKIRSTKLEDSAMYFCASSEVGGRNTGELFFGEGSRLTVL.

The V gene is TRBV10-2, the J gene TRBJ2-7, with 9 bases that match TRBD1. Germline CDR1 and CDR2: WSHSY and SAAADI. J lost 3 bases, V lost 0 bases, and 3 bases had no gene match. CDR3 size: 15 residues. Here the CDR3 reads CASSESTGGYYEQYF. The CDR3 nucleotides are TGCGCCAGCAGTGAGTCGACAGGGGGATACTACGAGCAGTACTTC.

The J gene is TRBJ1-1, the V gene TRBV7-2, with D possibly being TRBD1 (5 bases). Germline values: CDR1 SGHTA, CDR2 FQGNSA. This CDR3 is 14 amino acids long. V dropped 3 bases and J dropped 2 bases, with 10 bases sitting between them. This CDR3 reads CASSLAGTNTEAFF. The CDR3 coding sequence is TGTGCCAGCAGCTTGGCAGGGACTAACACTGAAGCTTTCTTT.

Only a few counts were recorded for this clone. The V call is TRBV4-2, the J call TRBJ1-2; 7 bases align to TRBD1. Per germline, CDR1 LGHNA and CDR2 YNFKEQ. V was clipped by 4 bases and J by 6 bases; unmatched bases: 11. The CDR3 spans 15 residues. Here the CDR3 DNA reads TGTGCCAGCAGCCCACGCCGCAGGGGGGCGGATGGCTACACCTTC. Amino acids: CASSPRRRGADGYTF.

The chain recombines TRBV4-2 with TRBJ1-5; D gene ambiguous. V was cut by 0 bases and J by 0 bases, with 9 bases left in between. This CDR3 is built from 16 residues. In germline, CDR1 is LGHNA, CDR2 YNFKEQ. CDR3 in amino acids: CASSQDGGDSNQPQHF. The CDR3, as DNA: TGTGCCAGCAGCCAAGATGGCGGGGATAGCAATCAGCCCCAGCATTTT.

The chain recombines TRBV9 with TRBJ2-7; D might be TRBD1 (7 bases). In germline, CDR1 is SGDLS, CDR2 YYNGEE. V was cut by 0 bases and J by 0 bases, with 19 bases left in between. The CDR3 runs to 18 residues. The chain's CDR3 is CASSVDPGGGLLSYEQYF. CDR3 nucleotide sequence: TGTGCCAGCAGCGTAGATCCCGGAGGGGGCCTACTCTCCTACGAGCAGTACTTC.

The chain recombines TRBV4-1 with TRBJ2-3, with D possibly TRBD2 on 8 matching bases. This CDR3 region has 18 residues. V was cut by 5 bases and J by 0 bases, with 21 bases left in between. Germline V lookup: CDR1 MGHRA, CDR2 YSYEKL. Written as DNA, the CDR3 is TGCGCCAGCAGCTCCAAGGGGGCGGCTAGCGGGAGCACAGATACGCAGTATTTT. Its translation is CASSSKGAASGSTDTQYF.

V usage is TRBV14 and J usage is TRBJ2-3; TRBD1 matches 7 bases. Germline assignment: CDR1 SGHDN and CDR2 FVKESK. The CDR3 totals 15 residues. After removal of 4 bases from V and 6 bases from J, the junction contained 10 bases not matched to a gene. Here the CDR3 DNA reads TGTGCCAGCAGCCGCTCACAGGGGAGTTTCGATACGCAGTATTTT. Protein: CASSRSQGSFDTQYF.

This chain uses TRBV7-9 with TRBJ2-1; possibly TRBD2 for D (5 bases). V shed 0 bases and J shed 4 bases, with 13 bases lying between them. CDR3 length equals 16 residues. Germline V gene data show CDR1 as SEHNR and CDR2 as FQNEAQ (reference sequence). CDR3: CASSLAVGVAYNEQFF. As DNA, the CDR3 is TGTGCCAGCAGCTTAGCGGTGGGAGTGGCGTACAATGAGCAGTTCTTC.

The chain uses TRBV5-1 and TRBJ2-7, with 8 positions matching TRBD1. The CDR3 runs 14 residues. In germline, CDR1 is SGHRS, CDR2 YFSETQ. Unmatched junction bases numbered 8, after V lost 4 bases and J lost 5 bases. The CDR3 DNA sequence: TGCGCCAGCAGCCCGACGGACAGGGTAGACGAGCAGTACTTC. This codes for CASSPTDRVDEQYF. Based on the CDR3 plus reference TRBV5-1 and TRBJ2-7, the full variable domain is KAGVTQTPRYLIKTRGQQVTLSCSPISGHRSVSWYQQTPGQGLQFLFEYFSETQRNKGNFPGRFSGRQFSNSRSEMNVSTLELGDSALYLCASSPTDRVDEQYFGPGTRLTVT.

The CDR3: CASPRGGLNTEAFF. The CDR3 nucleotides read TGTGCCAGCCCTCGAGGGGGCTTGAACACTGAAGCTTTCTTT. The chain has TRBV2 and TRBJ1-1, with TRBD1 identical over 7 bases. The CDR3 covers 14 residues. Germline CDR1 is SNHLY and CDR2 is FYNNEI. The V gene end was trimmed by 8 bases and the J gene end by 0 bases; junction bases not matched to a gene: 6.

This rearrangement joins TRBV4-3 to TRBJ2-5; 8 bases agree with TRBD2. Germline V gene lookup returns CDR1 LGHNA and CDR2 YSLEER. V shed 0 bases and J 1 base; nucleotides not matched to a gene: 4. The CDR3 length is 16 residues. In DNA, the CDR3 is TGCGCCAGCAGCCAAGAAACAGCGGGGGTCCAAGAGACCCAGTACTTC. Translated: CASSQETAGVQETQYF.

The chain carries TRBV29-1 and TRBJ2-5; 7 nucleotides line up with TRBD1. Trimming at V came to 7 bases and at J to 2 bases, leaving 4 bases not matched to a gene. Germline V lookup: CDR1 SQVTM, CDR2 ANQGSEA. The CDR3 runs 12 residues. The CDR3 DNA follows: TGCAGCGCATCACAGGGGCAAGAGACCCAGTACTTC. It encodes CSASQGQETQYF.

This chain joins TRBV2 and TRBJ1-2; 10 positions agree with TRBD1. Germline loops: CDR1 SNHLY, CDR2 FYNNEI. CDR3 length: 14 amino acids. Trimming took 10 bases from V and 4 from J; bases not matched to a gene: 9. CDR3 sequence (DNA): TGTGCCAACCTCCGGGACAGGGGCGCCTATGGCTACACCTTC. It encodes CANLRDRGAYGYTF. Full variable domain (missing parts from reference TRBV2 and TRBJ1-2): EPEVTQTPSHQVTQMGQEVILRCVPISNHLYFYWYRQILGQKVEFLVSFYNNEISEKSEIFDDQFSVERPDGSNFTLKIRSTKLEDSAMYFCANLRDRGAYGYTFGSGTRLTVV.

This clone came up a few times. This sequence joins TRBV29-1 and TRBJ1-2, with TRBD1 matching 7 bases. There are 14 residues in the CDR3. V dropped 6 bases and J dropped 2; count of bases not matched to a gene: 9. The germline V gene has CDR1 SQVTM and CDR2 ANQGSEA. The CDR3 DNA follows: TGCAGCGTCACCGGGACAGAAACGAACTATGGCTACACCTTC. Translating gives CSVTGTETNYGYTF.

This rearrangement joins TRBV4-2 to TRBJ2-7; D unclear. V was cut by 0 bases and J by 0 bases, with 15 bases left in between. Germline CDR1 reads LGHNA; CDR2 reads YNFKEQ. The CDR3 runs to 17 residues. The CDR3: CASSQDESSSSSYEQYF. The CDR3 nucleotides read TGTGCCAGCAGCCAAGACGAGTCTAGTTCGAGCTCCTACGAGCAGTACTTC.

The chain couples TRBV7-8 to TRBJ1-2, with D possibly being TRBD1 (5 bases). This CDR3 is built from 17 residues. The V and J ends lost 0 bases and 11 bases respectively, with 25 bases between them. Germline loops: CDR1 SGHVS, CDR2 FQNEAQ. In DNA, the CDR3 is TGTGCCAGCAGCTTAGCGACTATAAATAAACCGGGACTTTCGTACACCTTC. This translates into CASSLATINKPGLSYTF. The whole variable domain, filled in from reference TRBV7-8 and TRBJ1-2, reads GAGVSQSPRYKVAKRGQDVALRCDPISGHVSLFWYQQALGQGPEFLTYFQNEAQLDKSGLPSDRFFAERPEGSVSTLKIQRTQQEDSAVYLCASSLATINKPGLSYTFGSGTRLTVV.

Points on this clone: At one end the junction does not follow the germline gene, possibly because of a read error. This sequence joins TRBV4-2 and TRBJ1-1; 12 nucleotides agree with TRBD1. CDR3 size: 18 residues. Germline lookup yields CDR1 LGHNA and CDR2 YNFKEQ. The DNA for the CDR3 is TGTGCCAGCAGTCAAGCCCAGGGACAGGGGGCGCGAAGGGCTGAAGCTTTCTTT. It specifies CASSQAQGQGARRAEAFF.

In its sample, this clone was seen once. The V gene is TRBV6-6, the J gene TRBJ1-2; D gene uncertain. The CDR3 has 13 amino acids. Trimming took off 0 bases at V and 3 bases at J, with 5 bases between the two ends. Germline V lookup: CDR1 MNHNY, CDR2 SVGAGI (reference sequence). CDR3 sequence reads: CASSYSGDYGYTF. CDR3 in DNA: TGTGCCAGCAGTTACTCCGGGGACTATGGCTACACCTTC.

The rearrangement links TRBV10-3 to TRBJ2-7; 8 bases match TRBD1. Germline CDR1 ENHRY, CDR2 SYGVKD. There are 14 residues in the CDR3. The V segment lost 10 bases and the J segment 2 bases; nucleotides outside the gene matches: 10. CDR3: CATRTGTGPYEQYF. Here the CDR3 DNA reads TGTGCCACGAGAACCGGGACAGGTCCCTACGAGCAGTACTTC.

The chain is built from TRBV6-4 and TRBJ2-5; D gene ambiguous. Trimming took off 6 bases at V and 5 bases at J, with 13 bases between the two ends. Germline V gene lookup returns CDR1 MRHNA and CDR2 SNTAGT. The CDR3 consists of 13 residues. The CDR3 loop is CASSVVFGETQYF. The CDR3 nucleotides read TGTGCCAGCAGCGTCGTCTTCGGGGAGACCCAGTACTTC.